This TCR beta chain emerged from a study of T cell changes during pregnancy in multiple sclerosis. Clones were read by immunoSEQ multiplex PCR, and TCRdb kept only the in-frame ones, dropping some. The repertoire has 73,000 or so clones, 75% to 90% of them found once; the top ten carry 9.5%. The sample in question was peripheral blood, obtained after pregnancy. The clonotype was recovered from a female donor in good health, enrolled as a control in a pregnancy study.

In DNA, the CDR3 is TGCAGCGCCGTGGGACTAGCGGGAAAGAATGAGCAGTTCTTC. Its protein is CSAVGLAGKNEQFF. The V call is TRBV29-1, the J call TRBJ2-1, with 13 nucleotides matching TRBD2. J lost 7 bases, V lost 7 bases, and 7 bases had no gene match. CDR1 is SQVTM, CDR2 ANQGSEA, per germline. The CDR3 sequence is 14 residues long.